The 10 T cell receptor beta chains given below trace back to one sample, sequenced in a study of blood T cell repertoires in COVID-19. TCRdb keeps only in-frame clones here, not all; method: immunoSEQ multiplex PCR. This sample carries a few hundred thousand clones, 89% of them seen once, and the ten largest clones take approximately 1.2%. The specimen sequenced was peripheral blood. These receptors were taken from a middle-aged man with acute or convalescent COVID-19.

The chain joins TRBV7-9 to TRBJ1-4; D ambiguous. CDR1 and CDR2 (germline): SEHNR, FQNEAQ (reference sequence). Deletions cut 5 bases from V and 2 bases from J, with 9 bases between. This CDR3 is 14 amino acids long. This CDR3 reads CASSPPGTNEKLFF. The DNA for the CDR3 is TGTGCCAGCAGCCCGCCGGGGACTAATGAAAAACTGTTTTTT.

The chain couples TRBV11-2 to TRBJ2-2; 8 bases fit TRBD2. V lost 4 bases to trimming and J lost 5 bases; unmatched junction nucleotides: 12. The length of the CDR3 is 17 residues. Germline values: CDR1 SGHAT, CDR2 FQNNGV. DNA for the CDR3: TGTGCCAGCAGCTCCAGTCCAACAGCGGGGGTTACCGGGGAGCTGTTTTTT. Residues: CASSSSPTAGVTGELFF.

This clone was recorded a few times. The chain combines TRBV6-5 with TRBJ2-5; D may be TRBD1 (5 bases). CDR1 and CDR2 (germline): MNHEY, SVGAGI. There are 14 residues in the CDR3. Trimming removed 2 bases from V and 2 bases from J, with 9 bases in between. The CDR3 region has the DNA TGTGCCAGCAGTTACCGAAGGGGACAAGAGACCCAGTACTTC. This gives the protein CASSYRRGQETQYF.

The chain couples TRBV18 to TRBJ1-1; possible D gene TRBD1, 6 bases. Trimming left V 2 bases short and J 4 bases short, with 20 bases between. CDR3 length equals 17 residues. CDR1 and CDR2 from the germline V gene are KGHSH and LQKENI. CDR3 sequence: CASSPTGGGGATTEAFF. In DNA, the CDR3 is TGTGCCAGCTCACCAACGGGGGGGGGCGGAGCTACCACTGAAGCTTTCTTT.

V gene TRBV2 combines with J gene TRBJ1-4, with TRBD1 as a possible D gene (5 bases). This CDR3 is 16 amino acids long. V lost 6 bases, J lost 3 bases, and 17 bases lay in between. The germline gives CDR1 SNHLY, CDR2 FYNNEI. CDR3 residues: CASSRNGGTANEKLFF. CDR3 in DNA: TGTGCCAGCAGCCGGAACGGAGGGACCGCTAATGAAAAACTGTTTTTT.

The chain carries TRBV6-5 and TRBJ2-5, with 8 bases matching TRBD2. Per germline, CDR1 MNHEY and CDR2 SVGAGI. The V and J ends lost 6 bases and 5 bases, in that order; junction bases with no gene match: 8. CDR3 length: 14 amino acids. The CDR3 loop is CASRPGLATETQYF. The CDR3 DNA is TGTGCCAGCAGGCCCGGACTAGCTACGGAGACCCAGTACTTC.

The chain recombines TRBV5-4 with TRBJ2-1; 11 bases agree with TRBD2. Germline values: CDR1 SGHNT, CDR2 YYREEE (reference sequence). V was pared by 0 bases and J by 4 bases, with 9 bases of the junction left unmatched. CDR3 length: 18 amino acids. CDR3 nucleotides: TGTGCCAGCAGCTTGGGATTGCTAGCGGGGGGAAGTTACAATGAGCAGTTCTTC. The encoded protein is CASSLGLLAGGSYNEQFF.

The CDR3 nucleotides read TGTGCCAGCAGTCCTCCGGGACAGGGGGGAGAGACCCAGTACTTC. It encodes CASSPPGQGGETQYF. The rearrangement links TRBV2 to TRBJ2-5, with 11 bases lining up with TRBD1. J lost 4 bases, V lost 5 bases, and 6 bases had no gene match. Germline values: CDR1 SNHLY, CDR2 FYNNEI. The CDR3 covers 15 residues.

This rearrangement joins TRBV11-2 to TRBJ2-3, with 10 nucleotides matching TRBD1. The CDR3 is made up of 17 amino acids. Germline assignment: CDR1 SGHAT and CDR2 FQNNGV. The ends lost 1 base at V and 5 bases at J; junction bases unmatched: 9. The CDR3 nucleotides are TGTGCCAGCAGCTTAGGCTCCGGGACAGGGGTGATAGATACGCAGTATTTT. Amino acid sequence: CASSLGSGTGVIDTQYF.

The chain is built from TRBV23-1 and TRBJ1-2; the D is unclear. TRBV23-1 is known as an ORF, though its function is uncertain. The CDR3 runs to 15 residues. V lost 0 bases to trimming and J lost 7 bases, with 15 bases between them. CDR3 coding DNA: TGCGCCAGCAGTCAATCGAGCCGTCGGTCATTTGGCTACACCTTC. This gives the protein CASSQSSRRSFGYTF.